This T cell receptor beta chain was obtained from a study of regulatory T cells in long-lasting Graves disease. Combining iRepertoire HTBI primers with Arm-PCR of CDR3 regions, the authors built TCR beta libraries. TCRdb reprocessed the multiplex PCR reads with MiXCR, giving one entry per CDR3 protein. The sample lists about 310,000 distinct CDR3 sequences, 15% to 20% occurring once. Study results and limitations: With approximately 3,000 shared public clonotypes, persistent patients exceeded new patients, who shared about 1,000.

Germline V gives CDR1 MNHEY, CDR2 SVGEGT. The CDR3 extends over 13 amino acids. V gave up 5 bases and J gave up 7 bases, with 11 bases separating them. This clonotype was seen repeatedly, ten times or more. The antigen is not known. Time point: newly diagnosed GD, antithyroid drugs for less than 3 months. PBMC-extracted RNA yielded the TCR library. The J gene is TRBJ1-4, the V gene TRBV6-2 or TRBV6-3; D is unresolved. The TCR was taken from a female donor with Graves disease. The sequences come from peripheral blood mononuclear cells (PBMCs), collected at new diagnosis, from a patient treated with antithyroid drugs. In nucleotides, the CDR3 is TGTGCCAGCAGTGAAGAAGGCCGTGAAAAACTGTTTTTT. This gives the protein CASSEEGREKLFF.